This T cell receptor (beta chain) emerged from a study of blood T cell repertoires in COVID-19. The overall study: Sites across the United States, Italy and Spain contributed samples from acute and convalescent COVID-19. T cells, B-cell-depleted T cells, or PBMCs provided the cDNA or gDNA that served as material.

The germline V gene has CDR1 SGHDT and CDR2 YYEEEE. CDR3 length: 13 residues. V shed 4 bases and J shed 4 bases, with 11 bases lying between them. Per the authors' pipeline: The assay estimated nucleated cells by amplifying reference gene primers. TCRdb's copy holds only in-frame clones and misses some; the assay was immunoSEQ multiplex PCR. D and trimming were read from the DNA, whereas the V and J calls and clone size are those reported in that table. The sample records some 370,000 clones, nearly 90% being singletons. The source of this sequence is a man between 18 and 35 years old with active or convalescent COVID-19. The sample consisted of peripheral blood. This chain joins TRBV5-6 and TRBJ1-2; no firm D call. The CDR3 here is CASSGGLSYGYTF. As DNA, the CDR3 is TGTGCCAGCAGCGGCGGACTATCCTATGGCTACACCTTC.